This T cell receptor (beta chain) was documented in a study of T cell responses to AZD1222 COVID-19 vaccine. Background on the study: Both about-4-week and about-12-week second-dose recipients were combined. Study results and caveats: CD4 TCRs associated with vaccination spanned spike, dominating at 160-218 and 743-854. Baseline seropositivity occurred in only a handful of AZD1222 recipients. Clonal diversity was possibly underestimated, and white British individuals and females predominated among donors.

Assay: immunoSEQ multiplex PCR; the TCRdb copy retains only in-frame clones and omits some. The sample consists of under 200,000 clones, about 88% of them appearing once. Germline V gene sequence: CDR1 SGHTA, CDR2 FQGNSA. CDR3 size: 15 residues. Trimming removed 4 bases at V and 2 bases at J, with 15 bases between. On this clone: Its antigen is still unknown.

This receptor was taken from an adult in good health. Material: peripheral blood, obtained on day 0 of AZD1222 vaccination. This chain uses TRBV7-2 with TRBJ2-7; possibly TRBD2 for D (6 bases). The CDR3 DNA reads TGTGCCAGCAGCTGGCGGCGGGACCACGCCTACGAGCAGTACTTC. Translating it yields CASSWRRDHAYEQYF. The whole variable domain, filled in from reference TRBV7-2 and TRBJ2-7, reads GAGVSQSPSNKVTEKGKDVELRCDPISGHTALYWYRQSLGQGLEFLIYFQGNSAPDKSGLPSDRFSAERTGGSVSTLTIQRTQQEDSAVYLCASSWRRDHAYEQYFGPGTRLTVT.